This note documents a single T cell receptor (beta chain) sequence. Other nucleotide sequences in the sample specify the same CDR3. Researchers ran the PCR with 60 Vbeta and 13 Jbeta primers. Assay used: immunoSEQ multiplex PCR; TCRdb lists only in-frame clones, some missing. The data show 100,000 to 150,000 clones, more than 75% seen once. These data belong to a study of cytomegalovirus exposure and HLA in healthy donors. Germline V lookup: CDR1 SGHRS, CDR2 YFSETQ. V gave up 0 bases and J gave up 0 bases; unmatched junction bases: 5. The CDR3 loop spans 17 amino acids. The receptor's source is a female donor in good health and CMV-seronegative. The V and J genes are TRBV5-1 and TRBJ2-1, with 8 bases matching TRBD2. The sample was PBMCs. The CDR3, as DNA: TGCGCCAGCAGCTTGGAACTAGCGGCTAGCTCCTACAATGAGCAGTTCTTC. This encodes CASSLELAASSYNEQFF.